These 7 T cell receptor beta chains were sequenced from one sample in a study of CD8 T cells in Susac syndrome. After extraction with the RNeasy kit, about 0.45 to 1 ug of the RNA was reverse transcribed using random hexamers. TCRdb itself ran the immunoSEQ multiplex PCR reads through MiXCR, one entry per CDR3 protein. This sample yields around 200,000 distinct CDR3 sequences, of which 85% to 95% are seen a single time; 0.095% to 0.12% belongs to the top ten. The sequenced sample consisted of CD4+ T cells from PBMCs. The source is a human donor in good health.

V and J are TRBV24-1 and TRBJ2-3; a weak D match, TRBD2 (5 bases). CDR3 length: 11 amino acids. Germline V CDR1 and CDR2: KGHDR, SFDVKD. Trimming took off 5 bases at V and 9 bases at J, with 8 bases between the two ends. As DNA, the CDR3 is TGTGCCACCAGTGCGGCGGGCACGCAGTATTTT. It is translated as CATSAAGTQYF.

The chain combines TRBV20-1 with TRBJ2-1; D perhaps matches TRBD2 (6 bases). Trimming took 6 bases from V and 0 from J, leaving 15 bases between them. Germline CDR1 and CDR2: DFQATT and SNEGSKA (reference sequence). The CDR3 totals 15 residues. This CDR3 reads CSAHLASSSYNEQFF. CDR3 nucleotides: TGCAGTGCCCACCTAGCGTCAAGCTCCTACAATGAGCAGTTCTTC.

The chain is built from TRBV9 and TRBJ2-5; 7 bases map to TRBD1. The CDR3 is 15 residues long. Trimming at V came to 4 bases and at J to 1 base, leaving 7 bases not matched to a gene. Germline V CDR1 and CDR2: SGDLS, YYNGEE. The CDR3 here is CASSSEDRFQETQYF. For the CDR3, the DNA is TGTGCCAGCAGCAGTGAGGACAGGTTCCAAGAGACCCAGTACTTC.

The chain couples TRBV25-1 to TRBJ2-1, with 8 bases lining up with TRBD2. Germline loops: CDR1 MGHDK, CDR2 SYGVNS. This CDR3 region has 15 residues. V trimming: 4 bases; J trimming: 4 bases; junction bases outside the gene matches: 6. This CDR3 reads CASSGSGSMYNEQFF. The DNA for the CDR3 is TGTGCCAGCAGTGGGAGCGGGAGTATGTACAATGAGCAGTTCTTC.

The CDR3 DNA reads TGTGCCAGCGGCCTAGCGGGAGTAACAGATACGCAGTATTTT. This translates into CASGLAGVTDTQYF. The rearrangement joins TRBV28 to TRBJ2-3; 10 nucleotides agree with TRBD2. Germline V gene sequence: CDR1 MDHEN, CDR2 SYDVKM. J lost 3 bases, V lost 8 bases, and 5 bases had no gene match. This CDR3 spans 14 amino acids.

V usage is TRBV12-3 or TRBV12-4 and J usage is TRBJ2-1; the match to TRBD2 covers 11 bases. The CDR3 totals 15 residues. V dropped 7 bases and J dropped 4; count of bases not matched to a gene: 6. The DNA of the CDR3 is TGTGCCAGCACACCGGGACTAGCGGATTACAATGAGCAGTTCTTC. The encoded protein is CASTPGLADYNEQFF.

Written as DNA, the CDR3 is TGTGCCAGCAGGCCGGGACAGGGTGTCGATGAGCAGTTCTTC. It is translated as CASRPGQGVDEQFF. The chain uses TRBV12-3 or TRBV12-4 and TRBJ2-1; the match to TRBD1 covers 9 bases. Germline trimming cut 6 bases from V and 8 bases from J; bases unmatched to any gene: 8. The CDR3 runs to 14 residues.